This T cell receptor (beta chain) is from a study of PD-L1 blockade in urothelial cancer. On the study more broadly: Samples of blood were analyzed 3 weeks (second dose) and 6 weeks after treatment start.

A remark on this clone: Its matching antigen is unknown.

Study-level findings and limits: Clones that were tumor-associated expanded more in the blood of durable-benefit patients at 3 weeks. Having blood TCR clonality under the median before treatment predicted better survival.

The CDR3 is made up of 15 amino acids. Germline-derived CDR1 and CDR2 are SGHRS and YFSETQ. With 4 bases clipped from V and 9 bases from J, the junction kept 12 bases outside the gene matches. Time point defined: pretreatment peripheral blood. Sample contribution per patient ranged from 1 to 8, covering pretreatment and on-treatment. The assay was immunoSEQ multiplex PCR, and TCRdb's table has in-frame clones only and misses some. The table records 45,000 to 65,000 clones, 85% to 90% of them present only once. The clonotype was recovered from a man aged 65 to 85 with urothelial cancer. Sequences were derived from PBMCs, sampled around atezolizumab (anti-PD-L1) treatment. This chain connects TRBV5-1 to TRBJ2-1; 8 bases are shared with TRBD1. The CDR3 bases are TGCGCCAGCAGCGCTATGACAGGGGTGCAGGCTGAGCAGTTCTTC. Encoded protein: CASSAMTGVQAEQFF.